This T cell receptor (beta chain) was obtained from a study of neoadjuvant anti-PD-1 for oral cavity cancer. On the study more broadly: Before surgery, most patients got three to four biweekly 3 mg/kg nivolumab doses. Study outcomes and limitations: Pretreatment Treg/Th17 ratio correlated inversely with post-treatment tumor clonality.

Data came from immunoSEQ multiplex PCR; TCRdb stores just in-frame clones and leaves some out. The sample has about 42,000 clones; 77% are singletons. Worth noting for this clone: Its antigen is unidentified.

Documented time point: after neoadjuvant nivolumab, at surgical resection. The receptor was derived from a person aged 40 to 85 with oral cavity squamous cell carcinoma. The source material was PBMCs, sampled after nivolumab (anti-PD-1) treatment.

CDR3 bases: TGCGCCAGCAGCTTCGGGCTTGCGAACACCGGGGAGCTGTTTTTT. The encoded protein is CASSFGLANTGELFF. The rearrangement joins TRBV5-1 to TRBJ2-2; D not resolved. The V gene lost 2 bases and the J gene lost 0 bases, with 8 bases spanning the gap. The CDR3 runs to 15 residues. Germline V gene lookup returns CDR1 SGHRS and CDR2 YFSETQ.